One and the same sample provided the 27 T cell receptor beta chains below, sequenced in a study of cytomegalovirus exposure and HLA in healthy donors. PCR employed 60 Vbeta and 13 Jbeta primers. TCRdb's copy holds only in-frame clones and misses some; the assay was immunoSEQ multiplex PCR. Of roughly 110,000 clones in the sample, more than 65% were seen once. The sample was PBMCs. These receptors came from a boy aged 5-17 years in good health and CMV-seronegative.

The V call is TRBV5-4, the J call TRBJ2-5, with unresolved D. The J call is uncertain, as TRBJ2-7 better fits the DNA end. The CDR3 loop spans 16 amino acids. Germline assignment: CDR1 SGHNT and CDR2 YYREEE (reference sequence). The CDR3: CASSPDGPRGSYEQYF. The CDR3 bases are TGTGCCAGCAGCCCCGATGGGCCCCGTGGCTCCTACGAGCAGTACTTC.

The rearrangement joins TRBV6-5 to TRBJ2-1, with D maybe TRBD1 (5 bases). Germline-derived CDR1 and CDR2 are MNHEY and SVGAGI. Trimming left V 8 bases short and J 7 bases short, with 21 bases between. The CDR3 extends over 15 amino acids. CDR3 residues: CASRSPGAGKNEQFF. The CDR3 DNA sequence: TGTGCCAGCCGATCGCCCGGCGCAGGGAAGAATGAGCAGTTCTTC.

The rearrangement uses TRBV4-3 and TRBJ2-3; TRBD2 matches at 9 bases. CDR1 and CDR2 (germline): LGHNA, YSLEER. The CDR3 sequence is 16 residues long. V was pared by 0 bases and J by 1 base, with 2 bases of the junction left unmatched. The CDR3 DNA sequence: TGCGCCAGCAGCCAAGATGCGGGGGGGCGCACAGATACGCAGTATTTT. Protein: CASSQDAGGRTDTQYF.

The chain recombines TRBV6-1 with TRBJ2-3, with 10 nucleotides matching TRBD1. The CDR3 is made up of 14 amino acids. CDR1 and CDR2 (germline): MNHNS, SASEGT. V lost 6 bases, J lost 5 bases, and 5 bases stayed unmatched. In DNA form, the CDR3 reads TGTGCCAGCAGGGACAGGGGGTTGGTAGATACGCAGTATTTT. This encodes CASRDRGLVDTQYF.

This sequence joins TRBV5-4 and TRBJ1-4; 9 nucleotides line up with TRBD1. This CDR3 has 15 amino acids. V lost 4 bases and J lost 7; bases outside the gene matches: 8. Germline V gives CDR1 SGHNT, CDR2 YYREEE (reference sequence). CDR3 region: CASSVRDRVAEKLFF. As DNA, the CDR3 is TGTGCCAGCAGCGTCCGGGACAGGGTCGCTGAAAAACTGTTTTTT. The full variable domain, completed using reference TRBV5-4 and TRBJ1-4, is ETGVTQSPTHLIKTRGQQVTLRCSSQSGHNTVSWYQQALGQGPQFIFQYYREEENGRGNFPPRFSGLQFPNYSSELNVNALELDDSALYLCASSVRDRVAEKLFFGSGTQLSVL.

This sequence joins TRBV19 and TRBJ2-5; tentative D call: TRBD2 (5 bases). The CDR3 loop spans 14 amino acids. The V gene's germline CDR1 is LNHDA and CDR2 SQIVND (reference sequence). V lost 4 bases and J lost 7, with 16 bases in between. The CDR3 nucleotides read TGTGCCAGTAGTAGGGCAAGGGAGCTTGGGACCCAGTACTTC. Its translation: CASSRARELGTQYF.

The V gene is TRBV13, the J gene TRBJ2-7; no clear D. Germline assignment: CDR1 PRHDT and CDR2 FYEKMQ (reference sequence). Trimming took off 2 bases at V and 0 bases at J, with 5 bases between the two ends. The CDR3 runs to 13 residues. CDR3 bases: TGTGCCAGCAGCTTACAGCGCTCCTACGAGCAGTACTTC. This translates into CASSLQRSYEQYF.

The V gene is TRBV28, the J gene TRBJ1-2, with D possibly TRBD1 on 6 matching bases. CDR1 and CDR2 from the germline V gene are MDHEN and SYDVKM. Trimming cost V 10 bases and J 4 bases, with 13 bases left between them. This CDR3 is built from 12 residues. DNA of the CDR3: TGTGCCACCCGAAAAGGGGGCTATGGCTACACCTTC. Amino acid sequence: CATRKGGYGYTF.

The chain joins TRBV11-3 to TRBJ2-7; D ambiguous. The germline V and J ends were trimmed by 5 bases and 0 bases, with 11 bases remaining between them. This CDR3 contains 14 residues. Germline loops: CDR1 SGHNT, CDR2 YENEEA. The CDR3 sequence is CASSQEQNSYEQYF. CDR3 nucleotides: TGTGCCAGCAGCCAAGAACAGAACTCCTACGAGCAGTACTTC.

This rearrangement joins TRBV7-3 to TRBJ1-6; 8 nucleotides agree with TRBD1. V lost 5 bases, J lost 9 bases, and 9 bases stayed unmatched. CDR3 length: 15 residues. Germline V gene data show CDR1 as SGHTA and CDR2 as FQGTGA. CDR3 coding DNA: TGTGCCAGCAGCCTAAGAGGGGACAGGAGTTCACCCCTCCACTTT. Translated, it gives CASSLRGDRSSPLHF.

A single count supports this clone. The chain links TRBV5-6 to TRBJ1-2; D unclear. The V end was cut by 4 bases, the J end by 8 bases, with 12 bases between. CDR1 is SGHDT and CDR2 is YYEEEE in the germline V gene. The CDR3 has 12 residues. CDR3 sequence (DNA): TGTGCCAGCAGCCGGAATGGGGAGGGCTACACCTTC. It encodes CASSRNGEGYTF.

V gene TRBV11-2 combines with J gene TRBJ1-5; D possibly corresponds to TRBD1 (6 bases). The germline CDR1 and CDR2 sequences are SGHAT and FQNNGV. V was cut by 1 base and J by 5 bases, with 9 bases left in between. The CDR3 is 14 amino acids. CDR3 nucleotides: TGTGCCAGCAGCTTAGGAGGGGGAGATCAGCCCCAGCATTTT. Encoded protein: CASSLGGGDQPQHF.

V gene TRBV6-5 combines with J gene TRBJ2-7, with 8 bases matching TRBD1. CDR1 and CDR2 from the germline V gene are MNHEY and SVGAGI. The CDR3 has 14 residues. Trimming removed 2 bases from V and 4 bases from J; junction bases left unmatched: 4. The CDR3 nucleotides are TGTGCCAGCAGTTACGGTCAGGGGGCATACGAGCAGTACTTC. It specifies CASSYGQGAYEQYF.

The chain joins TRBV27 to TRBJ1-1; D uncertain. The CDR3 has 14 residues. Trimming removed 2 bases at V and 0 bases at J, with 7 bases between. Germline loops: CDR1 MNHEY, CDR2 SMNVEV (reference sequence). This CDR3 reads CASSLNPMNTEAFF. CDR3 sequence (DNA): TGTGCCAGCAGTTTAAATCCCATGAACACTGAAGCTTTCTTT.

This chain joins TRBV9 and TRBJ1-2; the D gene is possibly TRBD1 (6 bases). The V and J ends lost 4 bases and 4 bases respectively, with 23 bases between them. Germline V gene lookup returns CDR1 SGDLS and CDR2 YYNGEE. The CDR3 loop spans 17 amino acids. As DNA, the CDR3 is TGTGCCAGCAGCCCCAGATCATACATTGACAGGACCTATGGCTACACCTTC. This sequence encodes CASSPRSYIDRTYGYTF.

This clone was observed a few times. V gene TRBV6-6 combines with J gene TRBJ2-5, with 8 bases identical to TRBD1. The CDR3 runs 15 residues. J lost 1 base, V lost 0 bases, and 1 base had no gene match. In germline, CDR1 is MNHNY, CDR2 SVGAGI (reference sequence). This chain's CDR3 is CASSYSTGGQETQYF. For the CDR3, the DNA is TGTGCCAGCAGTTACTCCACAGGGGGCCAAGAGACCCAGTACTTC.

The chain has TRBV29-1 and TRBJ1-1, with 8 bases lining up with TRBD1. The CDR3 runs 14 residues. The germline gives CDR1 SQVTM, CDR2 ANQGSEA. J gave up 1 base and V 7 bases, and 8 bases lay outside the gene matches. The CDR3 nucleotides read TGCAGCGGTAAGGACAGGGTAGGGAACACTGAAGCTTTCTTT. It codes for CSGKDRVGNTEAFF.

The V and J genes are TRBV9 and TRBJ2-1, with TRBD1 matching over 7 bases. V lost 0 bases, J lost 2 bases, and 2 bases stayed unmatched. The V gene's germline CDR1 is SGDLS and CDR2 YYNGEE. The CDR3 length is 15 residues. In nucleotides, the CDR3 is TGTGCCAGCAGCGTAGATCAGGGGGCCTACAATGAGCAGTTCTTC. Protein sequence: CASSVDQGAYNEQFF.

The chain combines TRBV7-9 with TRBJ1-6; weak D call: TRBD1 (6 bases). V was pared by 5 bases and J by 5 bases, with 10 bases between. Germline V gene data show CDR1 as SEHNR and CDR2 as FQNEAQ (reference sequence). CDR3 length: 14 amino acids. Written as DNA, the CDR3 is TGTGCCAGCAGCCCGACAGGAAATAATTCACCCCTCCACTTT. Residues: CASSPTGNNSPLHF.

In nucleotides, the CDR3 is TGTGCCAGCAGTCTACAGGGAGTTTACTCGTCATTCCCTGAAGCTTTCTTT. Protein: CASSLQGVYSSFPEAFF. The chain couples TRBV2 to TRBJ1-1; D may be TRBD1 (6 bases). The V gene lost 5 bases and the J gene lost 6 bases, with 25 bases spanning the gap. The CDR3 extends over 17 amino acids. Germline CDR1 is SNHLY and CDR2 is FYNNEI. Combining the CDR3 with reference TRBV2 and TRBJ1-1 gives the whole variable domain EPEVTQTPSHQVTQMGQEVILRCVPISNHLYFYWYRQILGQKVEFLVSFYNNEISEKSEIFDDQFSVERPDGSNFTLKIRSTKLEDSAMYFCASSLQGVYSSFPEAFFGQGTRLTVV.

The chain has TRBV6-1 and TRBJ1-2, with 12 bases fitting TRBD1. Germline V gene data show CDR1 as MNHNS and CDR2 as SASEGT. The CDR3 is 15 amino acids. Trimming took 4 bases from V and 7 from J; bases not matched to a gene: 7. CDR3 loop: CASSAPGTGGSGYTF. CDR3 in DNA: TGTGCCAGCAGTGCGCCCGGGACAGGGGGCTCTGGCTACACCTTC.

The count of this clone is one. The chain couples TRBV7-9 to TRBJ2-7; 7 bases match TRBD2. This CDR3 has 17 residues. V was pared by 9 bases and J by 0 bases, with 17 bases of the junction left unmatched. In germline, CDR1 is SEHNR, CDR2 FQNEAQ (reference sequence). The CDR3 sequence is CARVKGAAGPYSYEQYF. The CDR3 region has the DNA TGTGCCAGGGTAAAAGGGGCAGCGGGACCTTACTCCTACGAGCAGTACTTC.

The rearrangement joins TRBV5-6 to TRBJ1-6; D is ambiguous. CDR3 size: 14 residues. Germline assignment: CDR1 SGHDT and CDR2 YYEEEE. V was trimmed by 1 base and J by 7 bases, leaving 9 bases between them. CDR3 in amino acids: CASSLFTVNSPLHF. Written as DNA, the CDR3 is TGTGCCAGCAGCTTGTTCACAGTGAATTCACCCCTCCACTTT.

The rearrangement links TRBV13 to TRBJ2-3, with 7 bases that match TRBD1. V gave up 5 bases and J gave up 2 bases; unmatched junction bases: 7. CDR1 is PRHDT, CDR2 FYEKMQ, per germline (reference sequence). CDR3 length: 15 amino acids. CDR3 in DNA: TGTGCCAGCAGCCCCACAGGGGAACACACAGATACGCAGTATTTT. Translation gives CASSPTGEHTDTQYF.

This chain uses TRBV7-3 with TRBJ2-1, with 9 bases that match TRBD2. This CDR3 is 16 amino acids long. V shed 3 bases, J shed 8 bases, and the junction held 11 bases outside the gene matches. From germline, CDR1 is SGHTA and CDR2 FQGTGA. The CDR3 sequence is CASSLLAAGGLYEQFF. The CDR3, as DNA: TGTGCCAGCAGCTTGCTCGCAGCGGGGGGACTCTATGAGCAGTTCTTC.

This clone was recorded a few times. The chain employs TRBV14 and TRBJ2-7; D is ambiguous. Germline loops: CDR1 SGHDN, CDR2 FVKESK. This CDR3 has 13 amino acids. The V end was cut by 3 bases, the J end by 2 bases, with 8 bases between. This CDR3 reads CASSHFPPYEQYF. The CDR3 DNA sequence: TGTGCCAGCAGCCACTTCCCCCCCTACGAGCAGTACTTC. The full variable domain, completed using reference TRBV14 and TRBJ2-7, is EAGVTQFPSHSVIEKGQTVTLRCDPISGHDNLYWYRRVMGKEIKFLLHFVKESKQDESGMPNNRFLAERTGGTYSTLKVQPAELEDSGVYFCASSHFPPYEQYFGPGTRLTVT.

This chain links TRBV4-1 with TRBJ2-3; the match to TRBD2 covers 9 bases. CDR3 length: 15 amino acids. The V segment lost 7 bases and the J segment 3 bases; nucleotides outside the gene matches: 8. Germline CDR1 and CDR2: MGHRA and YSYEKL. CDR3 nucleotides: TGCGCCAGCACCCCAGCGGGAGGATGGACAGATACGCAGTATTTT. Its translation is CASTPAGGWTDTQYF.